The present entry profiles one TCR beta chain with its context. These data originate in a study of radiation and T cells in renal cell carcinoma. Time point of the sample: blood 4 weeks post-SBRT, at nephrectomy. Indicated treatment: 15 Gy SBRT to primary tumor, nephrectomy 4 weeks later. Nephrectomy followed 15 Gy stereotactic body radiation by 4 weeks. Only in-frame clones appear in the TCRdb table, and some are missing; sequencing was by immunoSEQ multiplex PCR. The sample has about 77,000 clones; roughly 83% are singletons. CDR1 is LNHDA and CDR2 is SQIVND in the germline V gene (reference sequence). J lost 0 bases, V lost 6 bases, and 5 bases had no gene match. The CDR3 loop spans 15 amino acids.

The sequence was obtained from a woman aged 55-69 years with renal cell carcinoma. The sample consisted of blood, taken from a patient whose treatment included radiotherapy and nephrectomy. The chain is built from TRBV19 and TRBJ1-2; 9 nucleotides match TRBD1. The CDR3 nucleotides are TGTGCCAGTAGCGTACAGGGGGCACCTAACTATGGCTACACCTTC. Its protein product is CASSVQGAPNYGYTF.